This is a list of T cell receptor beta chains from one sample in a study of shared clonotypes between healthy human individuals. Assay used: immunoSEQ multiplex PCR; TCRdb lists only in-frame clones, some missing. Here the sample spans under 1,900,000 clones, approximately 98.5% being singletons. Specimen: naive CD4+ T cells sorted from blood. The receptors stem from a man aged 30 to 39 in good health. CDR3s include the opening cysteine and the closing phenylalanine or tryptophan. Each record gives: D gene, clone size, CDR3 length, J gene, V gene, CDR3 protein, CDR3 DNA. A D gene is named only where the DNA matches it firmly. Size values are once, few and many counts, or a class for expanded clones, and some rows have none.

>TRBD1|once|15|TRBJ1-2|TRBV10-1
CASSESGTGGNGYTF
TGCGCCAGCAGTGAGTCCGGGACAGGGGGCAATGGCTACACCTTC
>NA|NA|16|TRBJ2-4|TRBV5-5
CASSLFTPDGRNIQYF
TGTGCCAGCAGCTTGTTTACCCCCGACGGGCGGAACATTCAGTACTTC
>TRBD2|NA|16|TRBJ2-7|TRBV28
CASTQSQASGTYEQYF
TGTGCCAGCACCCAATCTCAGGCTAGCGGTACCTACGAGCAGTACTTC
>TRBD2|NA|17|TRBJ2-7|TRBV7-8
CASSLAGASGRVYEQYF
TGTGCCAGCAGCTTAGCTGGGGCTAGCGGGAGGGTCTACGAGCAGTACTTC
>TRBD1|NA|15|TRBJ2-5|TRBV2
CASSPDRGLEETQYF
TGTGCCAGCAGTCCTGACAGGGGGCTAGAGGAGACCCAGTACTTC
>NA|NA|15|TRBJ1-2|TRBV10-3
CAISEKGQTIYGYTF
TGTGCCATCAGTGAGAAAGGACAGACAATCTATGGCTACACCTTC
>TRBD2|NA|16|TRBJ2-3|TRBV11-2
CASSLDLSGITDTQYF
TGTGCCAGCAGCTTAGATCTTAGCGGGATAACAGATACGCAGTATTTT
>NA|NA|15|TRBJ2-7|TRBV5-4
CASSSPGIDIYEQYF
TGTGCCAGCAGCTCCCCCGGCATTGATATATACGAGCAGTACTTC
>NA|NA|13|TRBJ2-1|TRBV18
CASSPRGADEQFF
TGTGCCAGCTCCCCCCGCGGGGCGGATGAGCAGTTCTTC
>NA|NA|12|TRBJ2-7|TRBV5-1
CASRFELSEQYF
TGCGCCAGCAGGTTCGAACTTTCCGAGCAGTACTTC
>NA|NA|12|TRBJ1-5|TRBV7-9
CASSRGSRPQHF
TGTGCCAGCAGCCGGGGTTCGCGGCCCCAGCATTTT
>NA|NA|13|TRBJ2-7|TRBV19
CASSGRATAEQYF
TGTGCCAGTAGCGGCAGGGCCACAGCTGAGCAGTACTTC
>NA|NA|15|TRBJ1-1|TRBV5-4
CASSLEGPKNTEAFF
TGTGCCAGCAGCTTGGAGGGACCGAAAAACACTGAAGCTTTCTTT
>NA|NA|15|TRBJ2-1|TRBV7-6
CASSPHRNSYNEQFF
TGTGCCAGCAGCCCTCATAGAAACTCCTACAATGAGCAGTTCTTC
>NA|NA|16|TRBJ2-2|TRBV6-1
CASSEEGLAVGGELFF
TGTGCCAGCAGTGAAGAGGGGCTAGCTGTCGGCGGGGAGCTGTTTTTT
>NA|NA|11|TRBJ2-7|TRBV20-1
CSATRTLEQYF
TGCAGTGCTACACGGACACTCGAGCAGTACTTC
>TRBD2|NA|13|TRBJ2-3|TRBV7-3
CASSSGLAGQQYF
TGTGCCAGCAGCTCTGGACTAGCGGGTCAACAGTATTTT
>NA|NA|15|TRBJ2-1|TRBV5-1
CASSYRGGSYNEQFF
TGCGCCAGCAGCTACAGGGGAGGCTCCTACAATGAGCAGTTCTTC
>NA|NA|13|TRBJ2-3|TRBV7-8
CASSATGLDTQYF
TGTGCCAGCAGCGCAACAGGTTTAGATACGCAGTATTTT
>TRBD2|NA|18|TRBJ2-1|TRBV9
CASSVEGTSGSPPNEQFF
TGTGCCAGCAGCGTAGAAGGGACTAGCGGGAGCCCTCCCAATGAGCAGTTCTTC
>TRBD2|NA|15|TRBJ2-1|TRBV5-1
CASSTTSASYNEQFF
TGCGCCAGCAGCACGACTAGCGCGTCCTACAATGAGCAGTTCTTC
>TRBD2|NA|13|TRBJ2-7|TRBV6-1
CASRISGTYEQYF
TGTGCCAGCAGAATAAGCGGGACCTACGAGCAGTACTTC
>NA|NA|14|TRBJ1-4|TRBV15
CATSRGQINEKLFF
TGTGCCACCAGCCGGGGTCAGATTAATGAAAAACTGTTTTTT
>NA|once|13|TRBJ1-4|TRBV7-9
CASSLVLGGKLFF
TGTGCCAGCAGCTTAGTTCTGGGGGGTAAACTGTTTTTT
>NA|NA|12|TRBJ2-3|TRBV14
CASSQVPDTQYF
TGTGCCAGCAGCCAAGTGCCAGATACGCAGTATTTT
>TRBD2|NA|15|TRBJ2-1|TRBV10-3
CAIRTSLGPYNEQFF
TGTGCCATCAGGACTAGCCTTGGTCCCTACAATGAGCAGTTCTTC
>NA|NA|12|TRBJ2-7|TRBV5-1
CASSRSVDEQYF
TGCGCCAGCAGCCGCTCGGTGGACGAGCAGTACTTC
>NA|NA|12|TRBJ2-2|TRBV4-1
CASSVPFGELFF
TGCGCCAGCAGCGTCCCGTTCGGGGAGCTGTTTTTT
>TRBD2|NA|15|TRBJ2-7|TRBV5-4
CASSSGSGRAYEQYF
TGTGCCAGCAGCTCGGGAAGCGGGAGGGCTTATGAGCAGTACTTC